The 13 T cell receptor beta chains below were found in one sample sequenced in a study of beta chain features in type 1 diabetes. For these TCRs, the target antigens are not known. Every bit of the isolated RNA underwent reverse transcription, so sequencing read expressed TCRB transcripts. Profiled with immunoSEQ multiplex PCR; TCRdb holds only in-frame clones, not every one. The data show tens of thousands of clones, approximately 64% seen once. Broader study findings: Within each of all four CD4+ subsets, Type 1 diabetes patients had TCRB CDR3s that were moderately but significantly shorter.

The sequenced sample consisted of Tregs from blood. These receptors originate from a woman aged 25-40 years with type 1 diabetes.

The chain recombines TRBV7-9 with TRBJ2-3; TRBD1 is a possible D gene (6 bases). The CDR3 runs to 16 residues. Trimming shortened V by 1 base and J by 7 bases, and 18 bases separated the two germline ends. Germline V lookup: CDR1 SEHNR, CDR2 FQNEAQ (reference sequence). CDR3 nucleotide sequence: TGTGCCAGCAGCTTAGTGGGGGCCTCGGATAGAAATACGCAGTATTTT. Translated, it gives CASSLVGASDRNTQYF. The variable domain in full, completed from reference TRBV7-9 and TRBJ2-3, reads DTGVSQNPRHKITKRGQNVTFRCDPISEHNRLYWYRQTLGQGPEFLTYFQNEAQLEKSRLLSDRFSAERPKGSFSTLEIQRTEQGDSAMYLCASSLVGASDRNTQYFGPGTRLTVL.

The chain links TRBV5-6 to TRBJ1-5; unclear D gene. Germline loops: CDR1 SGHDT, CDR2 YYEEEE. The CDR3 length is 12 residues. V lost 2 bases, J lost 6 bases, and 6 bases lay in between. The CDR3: CASSFAGQPQHF. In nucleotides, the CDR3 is TGTGCCAGCAGCTTCGCGGGTCAGCCCCAGCATTTT.

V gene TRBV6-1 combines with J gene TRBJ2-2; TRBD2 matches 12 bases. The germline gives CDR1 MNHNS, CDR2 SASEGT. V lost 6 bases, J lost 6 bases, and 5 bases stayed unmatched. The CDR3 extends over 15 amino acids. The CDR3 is CASSLGLAGPGELFF. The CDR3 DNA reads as TGTGCCAGCAGCCTAGGACTAGCGGGACCCGGGGAGCTGTTTTTT.

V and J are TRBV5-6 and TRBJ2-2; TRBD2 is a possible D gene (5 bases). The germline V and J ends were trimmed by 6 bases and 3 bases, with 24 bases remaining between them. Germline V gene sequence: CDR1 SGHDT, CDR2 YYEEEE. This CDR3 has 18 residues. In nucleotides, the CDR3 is TGTGCCAGCACGCAAAAGTTGGACTCACTAAAGCACACCGGGGAGCTGTTTTTT. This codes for CASTQKLDSLKHTGELFF.

Here the CDR3 reads CAISESGGGYEQYF. The CDR3 nucleotides are TGTGCCATCAGTGAATCGGGGGGCGGGTACGAGCAGTACTTC. The V call is TRBV10-3, the J call TRBJ2-7; tentative D call: TRBD2 (7 bases). Germline loops: CDR1 ENHRY, CDR2 SYGVKD. The CDR3 spans 14 residues. V dropped 3 bases and J dropped 4 bases, with 13 bases sitting between them.

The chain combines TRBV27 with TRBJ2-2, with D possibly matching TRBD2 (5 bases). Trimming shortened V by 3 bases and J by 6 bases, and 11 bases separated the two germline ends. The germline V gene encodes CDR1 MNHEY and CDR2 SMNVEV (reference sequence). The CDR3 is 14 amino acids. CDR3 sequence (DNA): TGTGCCAGCAGTTTGAGAGGGCCGTCCGGGGAGCTGTTTTTT. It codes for CASSLRGPSGELFF.

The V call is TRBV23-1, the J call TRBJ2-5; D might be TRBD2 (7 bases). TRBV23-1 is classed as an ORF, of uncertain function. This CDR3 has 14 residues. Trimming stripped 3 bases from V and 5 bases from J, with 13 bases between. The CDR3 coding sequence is TGCGCCAGCAGTCATAGGGGGGGGGCCGAGACCCAGTACTTC. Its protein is CASSHRGGAETQYF.

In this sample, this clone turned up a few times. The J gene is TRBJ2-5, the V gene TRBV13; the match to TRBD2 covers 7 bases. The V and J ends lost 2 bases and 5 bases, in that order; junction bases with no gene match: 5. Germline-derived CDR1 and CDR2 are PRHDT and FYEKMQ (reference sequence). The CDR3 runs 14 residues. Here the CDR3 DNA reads TGTGCCAGCAGCTTAAGGCGGGAGTTCGAGACCCAGTACTTC. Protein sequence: CASSLRREFETQYF.

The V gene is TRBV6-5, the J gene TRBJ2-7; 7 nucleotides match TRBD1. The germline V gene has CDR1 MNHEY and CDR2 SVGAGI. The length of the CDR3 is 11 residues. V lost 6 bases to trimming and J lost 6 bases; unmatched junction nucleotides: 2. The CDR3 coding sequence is TGTGCCAGCAGACAGGGGAGCGAGCAGTACTTC. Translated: CASRQGSEQYF.

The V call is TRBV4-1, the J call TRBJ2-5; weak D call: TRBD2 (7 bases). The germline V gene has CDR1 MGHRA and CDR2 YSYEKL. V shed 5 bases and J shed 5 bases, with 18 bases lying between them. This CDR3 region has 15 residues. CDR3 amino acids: CASSGGGASRETQYF. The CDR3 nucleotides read TGCGCCAGCAGCGGAGGGGGGGCTAGTCGGGAGACCCAGTACTTC.

The CDR3 sequence is CASTQNPVYNEQFF. The CDR3 DNA is TGTGCCAGCACCCAAAACCCAGTTTACAATGAGCAGTTCTTC. V is TRBV28 and J is TRBJ2-1; no firm D call. Germline lookup yields CDR1 MDHEN and CDR2 SYDVKM. The V and J ends lost 7 bases and 4 bases respectively, with 14 bases between them. This CDR3 is 14 amino acids long.

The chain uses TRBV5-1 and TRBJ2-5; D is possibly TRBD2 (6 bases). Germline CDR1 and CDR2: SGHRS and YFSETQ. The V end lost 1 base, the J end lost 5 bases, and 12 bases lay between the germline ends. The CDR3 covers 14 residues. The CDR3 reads CASSLMGGWETQYF. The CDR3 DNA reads TGCGCCAGCAGCTTGATGGGAGGTTGGGAGACCCAGTACTTC.

DNA of the CDR3: TGTGCCAGCAGCTTAGCTAGCGGGAACTCCTACAATGAGCAGTTCTTC. Amino acids: CASSLASGNSYNEQFF. V usage is TRBV7-2 and J usage is TRBJ2-1; 8 positions agree with TRBD2. With 0 bases clipped from V and 0 bases from J, the junction kept 1 base outside the gene matches. The CDR3 has 16 amino acids. The V gene's germline CDR1 is SGHTA and CDR2 FQGNSA.